One sample yielded the 10 T cell receptor beta chains listed below, sequenced in a study of T cells in Graves' hyperthyroidism and ophthalmopathy. Regions amplified from RNA transcripts were the TCR beta CDR3 regions. HTBI primers were employed in a first-round RT-PCR of the TCR CDR3. TCRdb itself ran the multiplex PCR reads through MiXCR, one entry per CDR3 protein. Found here are around 500,000 distinct CDR3 sequences, around 15% of them singletons; the top ten hold about 17%. Sequencing used blood. All receptors derive from a woman aged 18-30 years with Graves' hyperthyroidism.

This clonotype was picked up a small number of times. The chain combines TRBV10-3 with TRBJ1-2; D remains unclear. The V gene's germline CDR1 is ENHRY and CDR2 SYGVKD. V was pared by 3 bases and J by 8 bases, with 10 bases between. CDR3 length equals 12 residues. The CDR3 sequence is CAISDRAEGYTF. The CDR3 DNA is TGTGCCATCAGTGACCGCGCCGAGGGCTACACCTTC.

This clonotype was detected ten times or more. This sequence joins TRBV19 and TRBJ2-3, with a weak D call TRBD2 (5 bases). The CDR3 has 12 amino acids. V lost 4 bases and J 5 bases, leaving 7 bases between the germline ends. Germline V gene lookup returns CDR1 LNHDA and CDR2 SQIVND (reference sequence). This chain's CDR3 is CASSTGLDTQYF. CDR3 DNA sequence: TGTGCCAGTAGTACCGGACTAGATACGCAGTATTTT.

This chain connects TRBV7-2 to TRBJ1-2, with a tentative D call TRBD1 (5 bases). Trimming pared 5 bases from V and 4 bases from J, leaving 17 bases between. Germline V gene sequence: CDR1 SGHTA, CDR2 FQGNSA. CDR3 length: 15 residues. In DNA form, the CDR3 reads TGTGCCAGCAGCCCCCCTACAGGCGGGTCCTATGGCTACACCTTC. This encodes CASSPPTGGSYGYTF.

This clonotype has just a few counts. This rearrangement joins TRBV19 to TRBJ2-1; 11 positions match TRBD2. The J segment lost 7 bases and the V segment lost 4 bases, leaving 6 bases of the junction unmatched. Germline V lookup: CDR1 LNHDA, CDR2 SQIVND (reference sequence). The CDR3 covers 15 residues. The DNA of the CDR3 is TGTGCCAGTAGTACCCGACTAGCGGGAATGAATGAGCAGTTCTTC. It yields the protein CASSTRLAGMNEQFF. Based on the CDR3 plus reference TRBV19 and TRBJ2-1, the full variable domain is DGGITQSPKYLFRKEGQNVTLSCEQNLNHDAMYWYRQDPGQGLRLIYYSQIVNDFQKGDIAEGYSVSREKKESFPLTVTSAQKNPTAFYLCASSTRLAGMNEQFFGPGTRLTVL.

This clonotype was found many times. The chain couples TRBV28 to TRBJ2-5, with 9 bases lining up with TRBD2. V gave up 0 bases and J gave up 3 bases; unmatched junction bases: 11. Germline CDR1 reads MDHEN; CDR2 reads SYDVKM. The CDR3 runs to 18 residues. The CDR3 DNA sequence: TGTGCCAGCAGTTTATGGGCTAGCGGGACTGGGACCGAAGAGACCCAGTACTTC. Amino acids: CASSLWASGTGTEETQYF.

This clonotype showed up many times. This sequence joins TRBV12-3 or TRBV12-4 and TRBJ2-2; either TRBD1 or TRBD2 may supply D (5 bases each). V was trimmed by 7 bases and J by 4 bases, leaving 19 bases between them. CDR3 length equals 16 residues. The CDR3 is CASISGDVFFTGELFF. CDR3 sequence (DNA): TGTGCCAGCATCTCCGGGGACGTTTTTTTCACCGGGGAGCTGTTTTTT.

This clonotype came up a few times. The chain has TRBV4-1 and TRBJ2-7; a possible D gene is TRBD2 (6 bases). This CDR3 region has 18 residues. The ends were cut back, 0 bases at V and 0 bases at J, with 18 bases in the middle. Germline CDR1 is MGHRA and CDR2 is YSYEKL. The CDR3 loop reads CASSQDPETRGPSYEQYF. The CDR3 region has the DNA TGCGCCAGCAGCCAAGATCCTGAGACTAGGGGCCCCTCCTACGAGCAGTACTTC.

This clonotype was observed at least ten times. The chain uses TRBV11-2 and TRBJ2-3; 8 positions agree with TRBD2. J lost 6 bases, V lost 0 bases, and 2 bases had no gene match. Germline CDR1 is SGHAT and CDR2 is FQNNGV. The CDR3 is made up of 14 amino acids. The chain's CDR3 is CASSLEREGDTQYF. In DNA form, the CDR3 reads TGTGCCAGCAGCTTAGAACGGGAGGGGGATACGCAGTATTTT.

The genes are TRBV14 and TRBJ1-6; a weak D match, TRBD1 (5 bases). With 1 base removed from V and 0 bases from J, the gap between germline ends came to 7 bases. Germline loops: CDR1 SGHDN, CDR2 FVKESK. The CDR3 runs to 16 residues. The CDR3 is CASSQAGGSYNSPLHF. CDR3 coding DNA: TGTGCCAGCAGCCAAGCGGGGGGCTCCTATAATTCACCCCTCCACTTT.

Of note for this clonotype: Compared with germline, one end of the junction differs, possibly owing to a read error. J is TRBJ2-7 and V is TRBV6-1; D may be TRBD1 (5 bases). The CDR3 is made up of 13 amino acids. Germline V gives CDR1 MNHNS, CDR2 SASEGT. Here the CDR3 reads CASREDSIYEQYF. In DNA, the CDR3 is TGTGCCAGCAGAGAAGACAGTATATACGAGCAGTACTTC.